Presented here are 10 T cell receptor beta chains from one specimen sequenced in a study of blood T cell repertoires in COVID-19. Produced via immunoSEQ multiplex PCR; TCRdb's table is partial and in-frame only. Of more than 200,000 clones listed, 88% are singletons. Sequences were obtained from peripheral blood. The receptor source for this set is a man between 65 and 80 years old with acute or convalescent COVID-19.

This sequence joins TRBV7-2 and TRBJ2-1, with TRBD2 matching 9 bases. The V gene end was trimmed by 2 bases and the J gene end by 9 bases; junction bases not matched to a gene: 8. Looked up from germline, CDR1 is SGHTA and CDR2 is FQGNSA. The CDR3 extends over 15 amino acids. CDR3 amino acids: CASSLPGIAGVEQFF. As DNA, the CDR3 is TGTGCCAGCAGCTTACCTGGGATAGCGGGAGTTGAGCAGTTCTTC.

The V gene is TRBV7-9, the J gene TRBJ1-5, with TRBD1 identical over 9 bases. This CDR3 is built from 17 residues. Germline CDR1 is SEHNR and CDR2 is FQNEAQ (reference sequence). V dropped 4 bases and J dropped 1; count of bases not matched to a gene: 8. The CDR3 loop is CASSSDTGGVSNQPQHF. The CDR3 DNA is TGTGCCAGCAGCTCCGACACAGGGGGCGTGAGCAATCAGCCCCAGCATTTT.

This clone was counted only a few times. The junction and the germline gene differ at one end; a read error may be behind it. The chain uses TRBV3-1 (or the pseudogene TRBV3-2) and TRBJ1-6; D is undetermined. From germline, CDR1 is LGHDT and CDR2 YNNKEL (reference sequence). The CDR3 has 14 amino acids. The CDR3 sequence is CASSQVGYDSPLHF. CDR3 DNA: TGTGCCAGCAGCCAAGTGGGCTATGATTCACCCCTCCACTTT.

This chain connects TRBV29-1 to TRBJ2-7, with D tentatively TRBD2 (5 bases). The CDR3 loop spans 11 amino acids. In germline, CDR1 is SQVTM, CDR2 ANQGSEA. V was shortened by 4 bases and J by 3 bases, with 7 bases between the two germline ends. This CDR3 is CSVAEGYEQYF. In nucleotides, the CDR3 is TGCAGCGTTGCTGAGGGCTACGAGCAGTACTTC.

The J gene is TRBJ1-2, the V gene TRBV13, with D hard to call. Trimming removed 3 bases from V and 4 bases from J, with 15 bases in between. The CDR3 runs 15 residues. Germline V gene lookup returns CDR1 PRHDT and CDR2 FYEKMQ (reference sequence). Here the CDR3 reads CASSFSWAEPYGYTF. In nucleotides, the CDR3 is TGTGCCAGCAGCTTTTCATGGGCCGAACCCTATGGCTACACCTTC.

As concerns this clone: The sample holds other DNA sequences that translate to the same CDR3. The gene calls are TRBV10-3 and TRBJ2-1, with D tentatively TRBD1 (6 bases). Trimming took 2 bases from V and 0 from J, leaving 8 bases between them. There are 15 residues in the CDR3. The germline V gene has CDR1 ENHRY and CDR2 SYGVKD. CDR3 DNA sequence: TGTGCCATCAGTGAGACAGGGAGCTCCTACAATGAGCAGTTCTTC. This translates into CAISETGSSYNEQFF.

The V and J genes are TRBV5-1 and TRBJ1-5; the match to TRBD1 covers 8 bases. The CDR3 spans 15 residues. J was trimmed by 7 bases and V by 4 bases; bases with no gene match: 10. Germline assignment: CDR1 SGHRS and CDR2 YFSETQ. The CDR3 sequence is CASSAKGQEGQPQHF. DNA for the CDR3: TGCGCCAGCAGCGCAAAGGGACAGGAGGGCCAGCCCCAGCATTTT.

The J gene is TRBJ2-5, the V gene TRBV30; D is unclear. This CDR3 region has 12 residues. V lost 2 bases, J lost 5 bases, and 9 bases lay in between. Germline CDR1 GTSNPN, CDR2 SVGIG (reference sequence). CDR3 nucleotide sequence: TGTGCCTGGAGTTTTAGCTGGGAGACCCAGTACTTC. This codes for CAWSFSWETQYF.

The V gene is TRBV29-1, the J gene TRBJ1-5; D call uncertain. The CDR3 sequence is 13 residues long. Germline-derived CDR1 and CDR2 are SQVTM and ANQGSEA. Trimming left V 6 bases short and J 8 bases short, with 17 bases between. CDR3 loop: CSVDPGAGKPQHF. The CDR3 coding sequence is TGCAGCGTCGACCCAGGTGCCGGGAAGCCCCAGCATTTT.

The chain is built from TRBV6-6 and TRBJ2-7; 8 nucleotides match TRBD2. Germline CDR1 reads MNHNY; CDR2 reads SVGAGI (reference sequence). CDR3 length: 14 amino acids. V was clipped by 7 bases and J by 0 bases; unmatched bases: 5. Here the CDR3 reads CASTPSGSSYEQYF. The DNA for the CDR3 is TGTGCCAGCACTCCCAGCGGGAGCTCCTACGAGCAGTACTTC.